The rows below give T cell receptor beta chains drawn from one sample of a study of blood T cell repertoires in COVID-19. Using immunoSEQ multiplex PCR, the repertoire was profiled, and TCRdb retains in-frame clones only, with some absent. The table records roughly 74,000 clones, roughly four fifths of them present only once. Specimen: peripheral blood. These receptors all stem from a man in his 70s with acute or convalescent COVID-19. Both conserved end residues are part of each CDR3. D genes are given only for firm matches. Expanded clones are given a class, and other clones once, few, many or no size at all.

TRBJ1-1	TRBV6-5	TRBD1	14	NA	TGTGCCAGCAGATACGGACAGGGGAACACTGAAGCTTTCTTT	CASRYGQGNTEAFF
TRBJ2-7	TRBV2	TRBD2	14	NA	TGTGCCAGCTTCGGGACTAGCGGGAGTTCCGAGCAGTACTTC	CASFGTSGSSEQYF
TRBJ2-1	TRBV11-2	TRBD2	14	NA	TGTGCCAGCAGCTTAGGCGTCCTGGGCGGGAGGGAGATCTTC	CASSLGVLGGREIF
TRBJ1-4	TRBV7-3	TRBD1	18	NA	TGTGCCAGCAGCTTATCGGGACAGGGGCCGACGGACGATGAAAAACTGTTTTTT	CASSLSGQGPTDDEKLFF
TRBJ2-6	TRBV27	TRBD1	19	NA	TGTGCCAGCAGTGTCTACCCGGGACAGGGTAGCTCTGGGGCCAACGTCCTGACTTTC	CASSVYPGQGSSGANVLTF
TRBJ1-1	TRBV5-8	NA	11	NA	TGTGCCAGCAGCTTGGGTTCGGGAGCTTTCTTT	CASSLGSGAFF
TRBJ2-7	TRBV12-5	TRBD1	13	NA	TGTGCTAGTGGTTTATCAGGGGGCTTCGAGCAGTACTTC	CASGLSGGFEQYF
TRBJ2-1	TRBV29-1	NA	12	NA	TGCAGCGTAGACCCCCAAGGCGGTGAGCAGTTCTTC	CSVDPQGGEQFF
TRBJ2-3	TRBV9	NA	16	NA	TGTGCCAGCAGCGTACGGGGGGCCGGGGTTACAGATACGCAGTATTTT	CASSVRGAGVTDTQYF
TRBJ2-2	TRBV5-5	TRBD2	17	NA	TGTGCCAGCAGCCTTGACCTGGGACTAGCGGGAGTCAGGGAGCTGTTTTTT	CASSLDLGLAGVRELFF
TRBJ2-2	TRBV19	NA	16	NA	TGTGCCAGTAGTAAGTGGACAGAGTTGAACACCGGGGAGCTGTTTTTT	CASSKWTELNTGELFF
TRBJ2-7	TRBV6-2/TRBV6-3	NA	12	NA	TGTGCCAGCAGTGACACCTCCTACGAGCAGTACTTC	CASSDTSYEQYF
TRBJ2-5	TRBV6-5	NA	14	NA	TGTGCCAGCTGCGTGGTTACAGGGAAAGAGACCCAGTACTTC	CASCVVTGKETQYF
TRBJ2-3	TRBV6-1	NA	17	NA	TGTGCCAGCAGTGAGAGGGCCCACGGGTCCTTCACAGATACGCAGTATTTT	CASSERAHGSFTDTQYF
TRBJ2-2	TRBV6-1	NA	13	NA	TGTGCCAGCAGTGAAGCTAGAACCGGGGAGCTGTTTTTT	CASSEARTGELFF
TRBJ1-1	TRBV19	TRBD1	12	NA	TGTGCCAGTTCTAGGGACAGGTTTGAAGCTTTCTTT	CASSRDRFEAFF
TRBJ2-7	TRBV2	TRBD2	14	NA	TGTGCCAGCACCCGGCTAGCGGGAGGAGGCGAGCAGTACTTC	CASTRLAGGGEQYF
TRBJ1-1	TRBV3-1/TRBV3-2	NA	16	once	TGTGCCAGCAGCCAAGGGGCCCTAAGGTATAACACTGAAGCTTTCTTT	CASSQGALRYNTEAFF
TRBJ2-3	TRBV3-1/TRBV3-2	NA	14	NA	TGTGCCGCCAGCCGAAGCGGGAGCACAGATACGCAGTATTTT	CAASRSGSTDTQYF
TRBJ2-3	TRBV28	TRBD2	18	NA	TGTGCCAGCAGTTTATTGGGACTAGCGGGGGGGGGCACAGATACGCAGTATTTT	CASSLLGLAGGGTDTQYF
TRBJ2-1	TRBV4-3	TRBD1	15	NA	TGCGCCAGCAGCATCCGGGACAGGGTGAGCAATGAGCAGTTCTTC	CASSIRDRVSNEQFF
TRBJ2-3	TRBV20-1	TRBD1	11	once	TGCAGTGCTCGGACAGGAGATACGCAGTATTTT	CSARTGDTQYF
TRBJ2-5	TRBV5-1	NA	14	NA	TGCGCCAGCAGCTCCCGATTGGGGCTGGAGACCCAGTACTTC	CASSSRLGLETQYF